One and the same sample provided the 14 T cell receptor beta chains below, sequenced in a study of control samples from healthy donors and cancer patients. Here immunoSEQ multiplex PCR was the method, and the copy in TCRdb shows in-frame clones only, minus some. The sample has 60,000 to 70,000 clones; over 75% are singletons. Material: blood. Receptors were obtained from a man between 40 and 49 years old in good health.

The chain uses TRBV19 and TRBJ2-3; D gene ambiguous. V was cut by 3 bases and J by 0 bases, with 4 bases left in between. CDR3 length: 13 amino acids. Germline assignment: CDR1 LNHDA and CDR2 SQIVND (reference sequence). CDR3 bases: TGTGCCAGTAGTATGGCGAGCACAGATACGCAGTATTTT. Amino acids: CASSMASTDTQYF.

The J gene is TRBJ2-7, the V gene TRBV19; TRBD2 might be the D (6 bases). Germline values: CDR1 LNHDA, CDR2 SQIVND (reference sequence). This CDR3 has 14 amino acids. V lost 3 bases, J lost 2 bases, and 11 bases lay in between. The CDR3 DNA is TGTGCCAGTAGTATTGGTCGGGGGACCTACGAGCAGTACTTC. Translated, it gives CASSIGRGTYEQYF.

V usage is TRBV4-3 and J usage is TRBJ2-3; D assignment may be TRBD1 or TRBD2 (6 bases each). Trimming pared 0 bases from V and 0 bases from J, leaving 10 bases between. In germline, CDR1 is LGHNA, CDR2 YSLEER. This CDR3 region has 16 residues. The CDR3 spells CASSQEPGASTDTQYF. In DNA, the CDR3 is TGCGCCAGCAGCCAAGAACCGGGGGCTAGCACAGATACGCAGTATTTT.

A word on this clone: This specimen includes other DNA sequences encoding the same CDR3. The CDR3 DNA is TGTGCCTGGAGTGTAGGGACAGGTCGATACGAGCAGTACTTC. The encoded protein is CAWSVGTGRYEQYF. The chain recombines TRBV30 with TRBJ2-7; the match to TRBD1 covers 8 bases. Germline loops: CDR1 GTSNPN, CDR2 SVGIG (reference sequence). V gave up 0 bases and J gave up 4 bases; unmatched junction bases: 5. This CDR3 comprises 14 residues.

This chain connects TRBV6-4 to TRBJ2-7; possible D gene TRBD2, 5 bases. The CDR3 is made up of 15 amino acids. The V gene's germline CDR1 is MRHNA and CDR2 SNTAGT. The V end was cut by 2 bases, the J end by 2 bases, with 13 bases between. CDR3: CASSDKARVAYEQYF. In DNA, the CDR3 is TGTGCCAGCAGTGACAAGGCGCGGGTTGCCTACGAGCAGTACTTC.

The chain links TRBV6-6 to TRBJ2-2, with TRBD2 matching over 8 bases. V lost 2 bases, J lost 4 bases, and 0 bases stayed unmatched. The germline V gene encodes CDR1 MNHNY and CDR2 SVGAGI (reference sequence). CDR3 length: 14 residues. CDR3: CASSYLAGTGELFF. The CDR3 nucleotides read TGTGCCAGCAGTTACCTAGCGGGCACCGGGGAGCTGTTTTTT.

This clone was picked up one time. This chain connects TRBV7-2 to TRBJ1-1, with 7 positions matching TRBD1. CDR1 is SGHTA and CDR2 is FQGNSA in the germline V gene. The CDR3 extends over 17 amino acids. V was clipped by 4 bases and J by 1 base; unmatched bases: 12. Written as DNA, the CDR3 is TGTGCCAGCAGCTACTATTCGGGGAGACAGGGGAACACTGAAGCTTTCTTT. This codes for CASSYYSGRQGNTEAFF.

This chain uses TRBV7-2 with TRBJ1-6, with TRBD1 as a possible D gene (5 bases). The CDR3 extends over 15 amino acids. CDR1 and CDR2 from the germline V gene are SGHTA and FQGNSA. Trimming stripped 3 bases from V and 7 bases from J, with 13 bases between. CDR3 in amino acids: CASSFWGGDNSPLHF. The CDR3 nucleotides read TGTGCCAGCAGCTTTTGGGGAGGGGACAATTCACCCCTCCACTTT.

The CDR3, as DNA: TGTGCCAGCAGCTTGGAAGACTCCTTCCTTAACACCGGGGAGCTGTTTTTT. Its translation is CASSLEDSFLNTGELFF. The chain recombines TRBV5-4 with TRBJ2-2, with D unresolved. This CDR3 has 17 residues. Germline V gene data show CDR1 as SGHNT and CDR2 as YYREEE (reference sequence). The ends were cut back, 0 bases at V and 2 bases at J, with 14 bases in the middle. Together with reference TRBV5-4 and TRBJ2-2, the CDR3 gives the full variable domain: ETGVTQSPTHLIKTRGQQVTLRCSSQSGHNTVSWYQQALGQGPQFIFQYYREEENGRGNFPPRFSGLQFPNYSSELNVNALELDDSALYLCASSLEDSFLNTGELFFGEGSRLTVL.

J is TRBJ1-2 and V is TRBV6-6, with 11 bases identical to TRBD1. Germline CDR1 reads MNHNY; CDR2 reads SVGAGI (reference sequence). This CDR3 has 15 residues. V was pared by 6 bases and J by 3 bases, with 6 bases of the junction left unmatched. The CDR3 nucleotides are TGTGCCAGCAGCTTGGACAGGGGGCGTGACTATGGCTACACCTTC. Encoded protein: CASSLDRGRDYGYTF.

This chain uses TRBV28 with TRBJ2-7, with 8 bases lining up with TRBD1. The germline CDR1 and CDR2 sequences are MDHEN and SYDVKM. Trimming cost V 5 bases and J 5 bases; bases outside gene matches: 8. The CDR3 runs 14 residues. The CDR3 is CASSRQGSSNEQYF. The CDR3 DNA sequence: TGTGCCAGCAGTCGACAGGGGTCAAGCAACGAGCAGTACTTC.

The chain is built from TRBV6-5 and TRBJ1-3; D is possibly TRBD1 (6 bases). Germline V CDR1 and CDR2: MNHEY, SVGAGI. The CDR3 contains 14 residues. Trimming took 5 bases from V and 2 from J, leaving 10 bases between them. The CDR3 loop reads CASSPTGTGNTIYF. Written as DNA, the CDR3 is TGTGCCAGCAGTCCGACAGGTACTGGAAACACCATATATTTT.

The chain combines TRBV27 with TRBJ1-1; D is possibly TRBD1 (6 bases). Germline CDR1 is MNHEY and CDR2 is SMNVEV (reference sequence). This CDR3 is built from 13 residues. The ends were cut back, 1 base at V and 4 bases at J, with 7 bases in the middle. The chain's CDR3 is CASSLYRATEAFF. Here the CDR3 DNA reads TGTGCCAGCAGTTTATACAGGGCCACTGAAGCTTTCTTT.

The genes are TRBV2 and TRBJ2-3; a weak D match, TRBD2 (6 bases). CDR3 length equals 14 residues. V was pared by 4 bases and J by 6 bases, with 14 bases between. Looked up from germline, CDR1 is SNHLY and CDR2 is FYNNEI. CDR3 protein: CASSATGETDTQYF. CDR3 in DNA: TGTGCCAGCAGTGCAACGGGAGAAACTGATACGCAGTATTTT.